Listed below are T cell receptor beta chains from one sample, sequenced in a study of spatial heterogeneity in lung cancer. Each CDR3 protein is one row after TCRdb ran MiXCR on the 5' RACE reads. The sample has 24,000 or so distinct CDR3 sequences, just under 9% seen once; the top ten hold 7% to 9%. The sequences come from lung tumor tissue, collected at surgery. The source is a male donor with early-stage non-small cell lung cancer. CDR3s include the opening cysteine and the closing phenylalanine or tryptophan. Each record gives: J gene, clone size, V gene, D gene, CDR3 protein, CDR3 DNA. The D gene is left open where the match is weak. Size is omitted from some rows. Given values are once, few, many or a class for expanded clones.

j_gene: TRBJ2-1
abundance: .
v_gene: TRBV11-3
d_gene: .
CDR3aa: CASSFGRGDYNEQFF
CDR3nt: TGTGCCAGCAGCTTCGGCAGGGGCGATTATAATGAGCAGTTCTTC

j_gene: TRBJ2-1
abundance: few
v_gene: TRBV5-1
d_gene: .
CDR3aa: CASKPWLSSWGDEQFF
CDR3nt: TGCGCCAGCAAGCCCTGGCTGTCAAGCTGGGGGGATGAGCAGTTCTTC

j_gene: TRBJ2-3
abundance: .
v_gene: TRBV20-1
d_gene: .
CDR3aa: CSARPVDREDTQYF
CDR3nt: TGCAGTGCTAGACCCGTGGATCGGGAAGATACGCAGTATTTT

j_gene: TRBJ1-1
abundance: many
v_gene: TRBV29-1
d_gene: .
CDR3aa: CSVEGSGMNTEAFF
CDR3nt: TGCAGCGTTGAAGGGTCAGGGATGAACACTGAAGCTTTCTTT

j_gene: TRBJ2-7
abundance: many
v_gene: TRBV15
d_gene: .
CDR3aa: CATSPQATISYEQYF
CDR3nt: TGTGCCACCAGCCCCCAGGCCACGATATCCTACGAGCAGTACTTC

j_gene: TRBJ2-3
abundance: many
v_gene: TRBV20-1
d_gene: .
CDR3aa: CSARDPARGGSTDTQYF
CDR3nt: TGCAGTGCTAGAGATCCGGCGAGGGGGGGGAGCACAGATACGCAGTATTTT

j_gene: TRBJ2-2
abundance: .
v_gene: TRBV24-1
d_gene: TRBD1
CDR3aa: CATGSGTGAGELFF
CDR3nt: TGTGCCACCGGTTCCGGGACAGGGGCCGGGGAGCTGTTTTTT

j_gene: TRBJ2-2
abundance: few
v_gene: TRBV11-2
d_gene: .
CDR3aa: CASSLGLIGELFF
CDR3nt: TGTGCCAGCAGCCTAGGACTGATCGGGGAGCTGTTTTTT

j_gene: TRBJ2-3
abundance: many
v_gene: TRBV10-3
d_gene: TRBD2
CDR3aa: CAIRGGTGSTDTQYF
CDR3nt: TGTGCCATCAGGGGAGGGACCGGGAGCACAGATACGCAGTATTTT

j_gene: TRBJ2-5
abundance: .
v_gene: TRBV20-1
d_gene: TRBD2
CDR3aa: CSAGGLEGRETQYF
CDR3nt: TGCAGTGCTGGGGGACTAGAAGGCCGGGAGACCCAGTACTTC

j_gene: TRBJ2-1
abundance: .
v_gene: TRBV6-5
d_gene: .
CDR3aa: CASSSIYNEQFF
CDR3nt: TGTGCCAGCAGTTCTATCTACAATGAGCAGTTCTTC

j_gene: TRBJ2-7
abundance: many
v_gene: TRBV28
d_gene: .
CDR3aa: CASSFWATGSYEQYF
CDR3nt: TGTGCCAGCAGTTTCTGGGCAACTGGCTCCTACGAGCAGTACTTC

j_gene: TRBJ2-7
abundance: many
v_gene: TRBV10-3
d_gene: TRBD2
CDR3aa: CAIGTSGGEQYF
CDR3nt: TGTGCCATCGGGACTAGCGGGGGGGAGCAGTACTTC

j_gene: TRBJ1-2
abundance: many
v_gene: TRBV7-2
d_gene: .
CDR3aa: CASSSNQGRDYGYTF
CDR3nt: TGTGCCAGCAGCTCCAATCAGGGGAGAGACTATGGCTACACCTTC

j_gene: TRBJ2-5
abundance: .
v_gene: TRBV28
d_gene: .
CDR3aa: CASREGRWTQYF
CDR3nt: TGTGCCAGCAGGGAGGGGAGATGGACCCAGTACTTC

j_gene: TRBJ2-1
abundance: .
v_gene: TRBV20-1
d_gene: TRBD2
CDR3aa: CSARVPSSGNNEQFF
CDR3nt: TGCAGTGCTAGAGTTCCCTCTAGCGGCAACAATGAGCAGTTCTTC

j_gene: TRBJ1-1
abundance: few
v_gene: TRBV25-1
d_gene: .
CDR3aa: CASSEGGRIEAFF
CDR3nt: TGTGCCAGCAGTGAGGGAGGTAGGATTGAGGCTTTCTTT

j_gene: TRBJ2-2
abundance: .
v_gene: TRBV29-1
d_gene: TRBD2
CDR3aa: CSVDLAGTGELFF
CDR3nt: TGCAGCGTTGACCTAGCGGGGACCGGGGAGCTGTTTTTC

j_gene: TRBJ2-1
abundance: .
v_gene: TRBV19
d_gene: TRBD2
CDR3aa: CASSAGDYNEQFF
CDR3nt: TGTGCCAGTAGTGCGGGGGACTACAATGAGCAGTTCTTC

j_gene: TRBJ2-7
abundance: medium-sized
v_gene: TRBV7-9
d_gene: .
CDR3aa: CASSSPWVEIYEQYF
CDR3nt: TGTGCCAGCAGCTCCCCGTGGGTGGAAATCTACGAGCAGTACTTC

j_gene: TRBJ2-3
abundance: .
v_gene: TRBV6-7
d_gene: TRBD1
CDR3aa: CASRLRPTGSTDTQYF
CDR3nt: TGTGCCAGCAGGCTACGTCCGACAGGGAGCACAGATACGCAGTATTTT

j_gene: TRBJ2-2
abundance: .
v_gene: TRBV7-2
d_gene: .
CDR3aa: CASSTGQNTGELFF
CDR3nt: TGTGCCAGCAGCACCGGACAGAACACCGGGGAGCTGTTTTTT

j_gene: TRBJ2-7
abundance: few
v_gene: TRBV6-6
d_gene: TRBD2
CDR3aa: CASSYLVVGRVGRLAETYEQYF
CDR3nt: TGTGCCAGCAGTTACCTAGTGGTGGGGCGGGTAGGTAGACTAGCGGAAACCTACGAGCAGTACTTC

j_gene: TRBJ2-1
abundance: few
v_gene: TRBV7-9
d_gene: .
CDR3aa: CASAPDRLPLYNEQFF
CDR3nt: TGTGCCAGCGCGCCGGACAGACTGCCCCTCTACAATGAGCAGTTCTTC

j_gene: TRBJ1-2
abundance: .
v_gene: TRBV12-3/TRBV12-4
d_gene: TRBD1
CDR3aa: CASSADRVYGYTF
CDR3nt: TGTGCCAGCAGTGCGGACAGGGTCTATGGCTACACCTTC

j_gene: TRBJ1-6
abundance: many
v_gene: TRBV12-3/TRBV12-4
d_gene: .
CDR3aa: CASSWGGMPGSPLHF
CDR3nt: TGTGCCAGCAGTTGGGGCGGTATGCCAGGTTCACCCCTCCACTTT

j_gene: TRBJ2-3
abundance: .
v_gene: TRBV12-3/TRBV12-4
d_gene: TRBD1
CDR3aa: CASSLPGTVPDTQYF
CDR3nt: TGTGCCAGCAGTTTACCCGGGACAGTCCCAGATACGCAGTATTTT

j_gene: TRBJ2-2
abundance: many
v_gene: TRBV4-2
d_gene: TRBD2
CDR3aa: CASSQDAGGRTGELFF
CDR3nt: TGTGCCAGCAGCCAAGATGCGGGAGGTCGCACCGGGGAGCTGTTTTTT

j_gene: TRBJ1-2
abundance: many
v_gene: TRBV7-2
d_gene: .
CDR3aa: CASSPRTAPYTF
CDR3nt: TGTGCCAGCAGCCCCCGGACAGCCCCTTACACCTTC

j_gene: TRBJ2-7
abundance: few
v_gene: TRBV7-6
d_gene: TRBD1
CDR3aa: CASSWDRESYEQYF
CDR3nt: TGTGCCAGCAGCTGGGACAGGGAGTCCTACGAGCAGTACTTC

j_gene: TRBJ2-5
abundance: many
v_gene: TRBV7-8
d_gene: .
CDR3aa: CASIQRRTGREETQYF
CDR3nt: TGTGCCAGCATCCAGAGAAGAACGGGTCGAGAAGAGACCCAGTACTTC

j_gene: TRBJ2-1
abundance: many
v_gene: TRBV27
d_gene: TRBD2
CDR3aa: CASSKSTLAGGPNEQFF
CDR3nt: TGTGCCAGCAGCAAATCCACTTTAGCGGGAGGGCCCAATGAGCAGTTCTTC

j_gene: TRBJ2-1
abundance: .
v_gene: TRBV7-7
d_gene: .
CDR3aa: CASSFSRGNEQFF
CDR3nt: TGTGCCAGCAGCTTCAGCAGGGGCAATGAGCAGTTCTTC

j_gene: TRBJ1-5
abundance: many
v_gene: TRBV28
d_gene: TRBD1
CDR3aa: CASRPQGPLNQPQHF
CDR3nt: TGTGCCAGCAGACCACAGGGGCCCCTTAATCAGCCCCAGCATTTT

j_gene: TRBJ2-7
abundance: many
v_gene: TRBV7-2
d_gene: TRBD1
CDR3aa: CASSLIGTVPREQYF
CDR3nt: TGTGCCAGCAGCTTAATCGGGACAGTGCCGCGGGAGCAGTACTTC

j_gene: TRBJ2-1
abundance: medium-sized
v_gene: TRBV7-2
d_gene: .
CDR3aa: CASSRLGTNQFF
CDR3nt: TGTGCCAGCAGCCGCTTAGGGACCAATCAGTTCTTC

j_gene: TRBJ2-2
abundance: many
v_gene: TRBV29-1
d_gene: TRBD2
CDR3aa: CSVPGLAGGPFGELFF
CDR3nt: TGCAGCGTCCCCGGACTAGCGGGGGGGCCGTTCGGGGAGCTGTTTTTT

j_gene: TRBJ2-1
abundance: .
v_gene: TRBV5-5
d_gene: TRBD1
CDR3aa: CASRPGQGYNEQFF
CDR3nt: TGTGCCAGCAGACCGGGACAGGGATACAATGAGCAGTTCTTC

j_gene: TRBJ1-5
abundance: few
v_gene: TRBV20-1
d_gene: TRBD1
CDR3aa: CSARDGQESQPQHF
CDR3nt: TGCAGTGCTAGAGATGGACAGGAAAGTCAGCCCCAGCATTTT

j_gene: TRBJ2-5
abundance: .
v_gene: TRBV20-1
d_gene: .
CDR3aa: CSARRQETQYF
CDR3nt: TGCAGTGCTAGAAGGCAAGAGACCCAGTACTTC

j_gene: TRBJ2-7
abundance: .
v_gene: TRBV27
d_gene: .
CDR3aa: CASSLAAGRYEQYF
CDR3nt: TGTGCCAGCAGTTTAGCGGCAGGGCGCTACGAGCAGTACTTC

j_gene: TRBJ2-1
abundance: many
v_gene: TRBV20-1
d_gene: .
CDR3aa: CSEQPTYNEQFF
CDR3nt: TGCAGTGAGCAGCCCACCTACAATGAGCAGTTCTTC

j_gene: TRBJ2-1
abundance: few
v_gene: TRBV9
d_gene: .
CDR3aa: CASGVGILGYNEQFF
CDR3nt: TGTGCCAGCGGCGTCGGCATCCTGGGCTACAATGAGCAGTTCTTC

j_gene: TRBJ2-5
abundance: few
v_gene: TRBV20-1
d_gene: .
CDR3aa: CSARVAGETQYF
CDR3nt: TGCAGTGCTAGGGTCGCGGGGGAGACCCAGTACTTC

j_gene: TRBJ2-2
abundance: few
v_gene: TRBV6-4
d_gene: TRBD2
CDR3aa: CASKGTSGRETGELFF
CDR3nt: TGTGCCAGCAAGGGGACTAGCGGGAGAGAGACCGGGGAGCTGTTTTTT

j_gene: TRBJ1-6
abundance: medium-sized
v_gene: TRBV10-3
d_gene: TRBD1
CDR3aa: CAISGQGNSPLHF
CDR3nt: TGTGCCATCAGTGGACAGGGAAATTCACCCCTCCACTTT

j_gene: TRBJ1-2
abundance: few
v_gene: TRBV12-3/TRBV12-4
d_gene: TRBD1
CDR3aa: CASSPDRGYGYTF
CDR3nt: TGTGCCAGCAGCCCGGACAGGGGTTATGGCTACACCTTC

j_gene: TRBJ1-2
abundance: few
v_gene: TRBV2
d_gene: TRBD1
CDR3aa: CASRGTGEGYTF
CDR3nt: TGTGCCAGCCGCGGGACAGGGGAAGGCTACACCTTC